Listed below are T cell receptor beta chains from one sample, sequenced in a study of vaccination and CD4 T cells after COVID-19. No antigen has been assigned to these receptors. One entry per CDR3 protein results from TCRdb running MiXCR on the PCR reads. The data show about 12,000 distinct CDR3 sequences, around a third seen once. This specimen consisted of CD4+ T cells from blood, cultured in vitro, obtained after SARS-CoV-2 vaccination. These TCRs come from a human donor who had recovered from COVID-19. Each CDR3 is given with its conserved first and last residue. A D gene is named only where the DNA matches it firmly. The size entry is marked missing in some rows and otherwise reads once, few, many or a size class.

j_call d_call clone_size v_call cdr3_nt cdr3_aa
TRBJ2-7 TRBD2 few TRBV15 TGTGCCACCAGCAGGGGACTAGCGGGCTACGAGCAGTACTTC CATSRGLAGYEQYF
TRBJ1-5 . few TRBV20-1 TGCAGTGCCGGGGGACGTAGCAATCAGCCCCAGCATTTT CSAGGRSNQPQHF
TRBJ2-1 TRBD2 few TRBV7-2 TGTGCCAGCAGCTTAGTTCGACTAGCGGGAGCCCCAAAAGAGGAGCAGTTCTTC CASSLVRLAGAPKEEQFF
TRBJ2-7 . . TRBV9 TGTGCCAGCAGCGCCTCGGAGGGAGAGGGATCCTACGAGCAGTACTTC CASSASEGEGSYEQYF
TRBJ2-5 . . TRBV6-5 TGTGCCAGCAGTTACTCGGACAGCCAGTACTTC CASSYSDSQYF
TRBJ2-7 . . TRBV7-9 TGTGCCAGCAGCTTAGCGGGGGACTGGTTCCCCGAGCAGTACTTC CASSLAGDWFPEQYF
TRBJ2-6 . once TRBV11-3 TGTGCCAGCAGCCCGAGGGGCCGGGAGGGGGCCAACGTCCTGACTTTC CASSPRGREGANVLTF
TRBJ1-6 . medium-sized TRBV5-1 TGCGCCAGCAGCCAATGGGCCGGAGGGGCCAATTCACCCCTCCACTTT CASSQWAGGANSPLHF
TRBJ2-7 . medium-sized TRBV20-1 TGCAGTGCTTCCATTGGCCGGGATAGTAGCTACGAGCAGTACTTC CSASIGRDSSYEQYF
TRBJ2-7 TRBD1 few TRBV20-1 TGCAGTGCTTCCACCGACAGGGGAACCTACGAGCAGTACTTC CSASTDRGTYEQYF
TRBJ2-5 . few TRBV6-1 TGTGCCAGCAGTGAGGGGCGGTACCAAGAGACCCAGTACTTC CASSEGRYQETQYF
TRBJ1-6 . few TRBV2 TGTGCCAGCAGTGTCCGATATAATTCACCCCTCCACTTT CASSVRYNSPLHF
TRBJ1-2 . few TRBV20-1 TGCAGTGCTAGAGGGGACGGAAGTGGGGGCTATGGCTACACCTTC CSARGDGSGGYGYTF
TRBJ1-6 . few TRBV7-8 TGTGCCAGCAGCTACCTAGCGGGAGGAGGTAATTCACCCCTCCACTTT CASSYLAGGGNSPLHF
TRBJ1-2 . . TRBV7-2 TGTGCCAGCAGCAAGAGTGAAAGTGGCTACACCTTC CASSKSESGYTF
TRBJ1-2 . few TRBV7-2 TGTGCCAGCAGCTTAGATGGGGGTTACTATGGCTACACCTTC CASSLDGGYYGYTF
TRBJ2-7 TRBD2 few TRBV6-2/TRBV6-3 TGTGCCAGCAGTTCAGGACTAGCGGCGAGCTACGAGCAGTACTTC CASSSGLAASYEQYF
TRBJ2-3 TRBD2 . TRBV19 TGTGCCACCCGGCGGCGGGAGAGGGTGGATACGCAGTATTTT CATRRRERVDTQYF
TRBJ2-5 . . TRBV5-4 TGTGCCAGCAGCGGCGGAAGGGGGGGCCAAGAGACCCAGTACTTC CASSGGRGGQETQYF
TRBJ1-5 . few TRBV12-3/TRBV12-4 TGTGCCAGCAGTTTCTTCCAGGGAGTGGATCAGCCCCAGCATTTT CASSFFQGVDQPQHF
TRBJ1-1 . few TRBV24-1 TGTGCCACCAGTGATGTGAACACTGAAGCTTTCTTT CATSDVNTEAFF
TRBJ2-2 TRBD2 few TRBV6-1 TGTGCCAGCAGCAAAAAAAGACTAGCGGGCGCGAACACCGGGGAGCTGTTTTTT CASSKKRLAGANTGELFF
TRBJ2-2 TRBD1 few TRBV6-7 TGTGCCCCAGCAACGCACAGGGGAAACACCGGGGAGCTGTTTTTT CAPATHRGNTGELFF
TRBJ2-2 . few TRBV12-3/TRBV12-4 TGTGCCAGCAACCCGGACAGCTGGAACACCGGGGAGCTGTTTTTT CASNPDSWNTGELFF
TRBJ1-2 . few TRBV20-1 TGCAGTGCTCTAGGGAGGACGGCCACAAACTATGGCTACACCTTC CSALGRTATNYGYTF
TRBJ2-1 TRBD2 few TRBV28 TGTGCCAGCAGTCCAGGGACGGGAGGGGACCAAACCTACAATGAGCAGTTCTTC CASSPGTGGDQTYNEQFF
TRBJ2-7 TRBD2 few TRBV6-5 TGTGCCAGCAGTTACGCGCGGGGGGGGTCCTACGAGCAGTACTTC CASSYARGGSYEQYF
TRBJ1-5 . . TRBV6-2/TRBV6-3 TGTGCCAGCAGACCGACGTCGGGGGCGCGTGGTCAGCCCCAGCATTTT CASRPTSGARGQPQHF
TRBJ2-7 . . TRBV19 TGTGCCAGTAGTTCCCGGGACACCTCCTCCTACGAGCAGTACTTC CASSSRDTSSYEQYF
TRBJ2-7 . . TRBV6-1 TGTGCCAGCAGTGGGCTAGTCCTTACCTACGAGCAGTACTTC CASSGLVLTYEQYF